This TCR beta chain stems from a study of Ad26.COV2.S vaccination and SARS-CoV-2 variants. Study outcomes and limitations: The breadth of spike-specific CD8+ and CD4+ T cell responses after vaccination was reportedly substantial. Placebo recipients showed lower spike-specific TCR breadth than vaccinees.

The V end lost 6 bases, the J end lost 3 bases, and 9 bases lay between the germline ends. The CDR3 has 13 amino acids. Germline lookup yields CDR1 MNHEY and CDR2 SVGAGI. Measured with immunoSEQ multiplex PCR; TCRdb has only the in-frame clones, and not every one. Counted here are more than 300,000 clones, 80% to 90% occurring once; the ten biggest clones make up roughly a tenth. Treatment here: around 19 received Ad26.COV2.S at low or high dose, single or two shots; about 5 received placebo; per-sample allocation not given. The samples were gathered on day 63 after the first injection of vaccine or placebo. This clone was observed a handful of times. Antigen specificity is unknown.

The origin of this receptor is a person aged 18 to 65 who received the Ad26.COV2.S COVID-19 vaccine or a placebo. The sample here was peripheral blood, taken in a trial of Ad26.COV2.S vaccine versus placebo. The chain has TRBV6-5 and TRBJ1-5; tentative D call: TRBD1 (6 bases). The CDR3 region is CASRTGTNQPQHF. Written as DNA, the CDR3 is TGTGCCAGCAGAACAGGGACCAATCAGCCCCAGCATTTT.